This TCR beta chain comes out of a study of cytomegalovirus exposure and HLA in healthy donors. Sequenced by immunoSEQ multiplex PCR; TCRdb stores in-frame clones only, minus some. The repertoire holds about 60,000 clones, with roughly 95% as singletons. Trimming cost V 5 bases and J 2 bases; bases outside gene matches: 9. CDR3 length equals 15 residues. Germline V lookup: CDR1 SGHVS, CDR2 FQNEAQ. The sample was PBMCs. This sequence originates from a woman aged 18-29 years in good health and CMV-seronegative. V and J are TRBV7-8 and TRBJ2-7, with TRBD1 matching 7 bases. CDR3 nucleotide sequence: TGTGCCAGCAGCCGACAGGGCCCGTCGCCCTACGAGCAGTACTTC. This translates into CASSRQGPSPYEQYF.